The entry that follows covers one TCR beta chain sequence. The data derive from a study of OX40 agonist ivuxolimab in advanced cancers. Data came from immunoSEQ multiplex PCR; TCRdb stores just in-frame clones and leaves some out. The data contain about 140,000 clones, 90% of them singletons. Germline CDR1 SGHRS, CDR2 YFSETQ. V lost 0 bases to trimming and J lost 6 bases, with 11 bases between them. CDR3 size: 14 residues. The source is an adult with an advanced solid tumor such as melanoma, head and neck, liver or kidney cancer. The V call is TRBV5-1, the J call TRBJ2-3, with D uncertain. This specimen was CD4+ or CD8+ T cells sorted from blood, taken in a trial of the OX40 agonist ivuxolimab. The DNA for the CDR3 is TGCGCCAGCAGCTTGGTTGTTTCTGGGGATACGCAGTATTTT. Protein product: CASSLVVSGDTQYF.